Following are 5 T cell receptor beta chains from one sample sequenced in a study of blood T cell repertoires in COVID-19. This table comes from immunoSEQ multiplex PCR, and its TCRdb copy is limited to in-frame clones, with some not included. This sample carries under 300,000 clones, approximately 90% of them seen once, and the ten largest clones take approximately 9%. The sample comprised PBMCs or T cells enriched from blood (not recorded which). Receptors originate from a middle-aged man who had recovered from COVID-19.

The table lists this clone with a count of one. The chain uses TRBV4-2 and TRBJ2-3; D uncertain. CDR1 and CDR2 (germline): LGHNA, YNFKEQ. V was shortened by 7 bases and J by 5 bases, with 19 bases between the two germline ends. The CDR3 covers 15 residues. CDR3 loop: CASTLDGVLGDTQYF. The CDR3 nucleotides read TGTGCCAGCACCCTAGATGGAGTCTTGGGAGATACGCAGTATTTT.

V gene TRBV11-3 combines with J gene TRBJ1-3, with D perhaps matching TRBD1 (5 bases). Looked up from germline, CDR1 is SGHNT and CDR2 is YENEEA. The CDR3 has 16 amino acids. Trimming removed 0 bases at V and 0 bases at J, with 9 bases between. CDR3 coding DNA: TGTGCCAGCAGCTTAGATCGGGGGAGCTCTGGAAACACCATATATTTT. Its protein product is CASSLDRGSSGNTIYF.

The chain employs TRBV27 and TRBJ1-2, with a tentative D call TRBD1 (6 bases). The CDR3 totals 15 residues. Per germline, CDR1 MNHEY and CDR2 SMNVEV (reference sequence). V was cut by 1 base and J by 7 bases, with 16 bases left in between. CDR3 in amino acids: CASSLWGQGLGGYTF. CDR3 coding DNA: TGTGCCAGCAGTTTATGGGGGCAGGGGTTAGGTGGCTACACCTTC.

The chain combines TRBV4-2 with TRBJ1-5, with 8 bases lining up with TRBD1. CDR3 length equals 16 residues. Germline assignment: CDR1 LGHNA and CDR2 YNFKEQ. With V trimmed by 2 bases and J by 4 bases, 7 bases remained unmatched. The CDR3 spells CASSQSGGPNNQPQHF. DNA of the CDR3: TGTGCCAGCAGCCAATCAGGGGGCCCGAATAATCAGCCCCAGCATTTT.

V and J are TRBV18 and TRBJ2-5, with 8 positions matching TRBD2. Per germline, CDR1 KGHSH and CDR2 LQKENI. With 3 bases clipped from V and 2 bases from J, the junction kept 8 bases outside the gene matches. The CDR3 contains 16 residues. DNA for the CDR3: TGTGCCAGCTCACCTCTAGGACTAGCACCTCAAGAGACCCAGTACTTC. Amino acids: CASSPLGLAPQETQYF.